This is a list of T cell receptor beta chains from one sample in a study of blood T cell repertoires in COVID-19. Generated by immunoSEQ multiplex PCR, the TCRdb table keeps only in-frame clones and is missing some. The repertoire holds more than 200,000 clones, with 80% to 90% as singletons. The source material was PBMCs or T cells enriched from blood (not recorded which). Receptors originate from a man between 35 and 55 years old who had recovered from COVID-19. The CDR3 runs from the conserved cysteine through the conserved F or W.

15	TRBJ2-4	TRBV6-2/TRBV6-3	CASSYTRGARNIQYF
17	TRBJ2-7	TRBV7-2	CASSLVGLAGGSSEQYF
17	TRBJ2-6	TRBV7-2	CASSLQVLARGANVLTF
14	TRBJ2-5	TRBV6-5	CATTMRGIQETQYF
13	TRBJ1-2	TRBV11-2	CASSLGRFYGYTF
14	TRBJ1-2	TRBV19	CASSRDRVWYGYTF
17	TRBJ2-1	TRBV27	CASSLFPPSDSYNEQFF
14	TRBJ1-6	TRBV5-1	CASSRDRVDSPLHF
14	TRBJ2-7	TRBV5-1	CASSFGTVKYEQYF
14	TRBJ2-3	TRBV28	CASGPGGRTDTQYF
15	TRBJ1-5	TRBV7-9	CASSPEGEGLQPQHF